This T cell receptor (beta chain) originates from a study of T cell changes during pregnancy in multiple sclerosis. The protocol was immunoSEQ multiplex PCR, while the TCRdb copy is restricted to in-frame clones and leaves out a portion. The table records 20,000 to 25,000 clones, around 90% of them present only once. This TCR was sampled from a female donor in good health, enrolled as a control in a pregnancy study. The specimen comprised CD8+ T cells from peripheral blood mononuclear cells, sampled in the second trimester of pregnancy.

CDR3 residues: CASSIGTRMNTEAFF. In DNA form, the CDR3 reads TGTGCCAGTAGTATCGGGACACGTATGAACACTGAAGCTTTCTTT. The chain couples TRBV19 to TRBJ1-1; TRBD1 is a possible D gene (6 bases). The CDR3 runs to 15 residues. CDR1 and CDR2 from the germline V gene are LNHDA and SQIVND (reference sequence). Deletions cut 3 bases from V and 0 bases from J, with 11 bases between.